This T cell receptor (beta chain) was identified during a study of high-grade serous ovarian cancer treatment subgroups. Study background: Each sample yielded on average approximately 7,700 unique TCR beta rearrangements from around 15,000 reads. Points from the study as a whole: Only CDR3 was analyzed; CDR1 and CDR2 were not.

Tumor samples were obtained before definitive surgery or chemotherapy. The germline V gene has CDR1 MNHNS and CDR2 SASEGT. CDR3 length: 15 amino acids. The V end was cut by 4 bases, the J end by 0 bases, with 10 bases between. In the case of this clone: Its specificity is unknown.

The assay was immunoSEQ multiplex PCR, and TCRdb's table has in-frame clones only and misses some. The sample carries 2,500 to 3,000 clones, over 60% recorded once. The chain carries TRBV6-1 and TRBJ2-1; D gene unclear. The specimen sequenced was tumor tissue. This TCR derives from a human donor with high-grade serous ovarian cancer. The CDR3 DNA follows: TGTGCCAGCAGTGGGCACCTGAGCTCCTACAATGAGCAGTTCTTC. This translates into CASSGHLSSYNEQFF.